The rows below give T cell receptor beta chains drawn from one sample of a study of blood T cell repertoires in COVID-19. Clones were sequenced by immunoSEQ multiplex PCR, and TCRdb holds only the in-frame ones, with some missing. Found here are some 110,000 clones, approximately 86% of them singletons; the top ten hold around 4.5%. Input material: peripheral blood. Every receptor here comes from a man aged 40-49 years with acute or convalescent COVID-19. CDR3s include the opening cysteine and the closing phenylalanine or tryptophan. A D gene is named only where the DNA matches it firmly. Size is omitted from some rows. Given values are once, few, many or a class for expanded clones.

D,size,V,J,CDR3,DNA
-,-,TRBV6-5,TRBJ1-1,CASKLQGLGTEAFF,TGTGCCAGCAAATTACAGGGATTAGGTACTGAAGCTTTCTTT
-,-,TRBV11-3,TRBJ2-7,CASSLASGSYEQYF,TGTGCCAGCAGCTTAGCTAGTGGGAGTTACGAGCAGTACTTC
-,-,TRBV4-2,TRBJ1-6,CASSQDGQYNSPLHF,TGTGCCAGCAGCCAAGATGGACAATATAATTCACCCCTCCACTTT
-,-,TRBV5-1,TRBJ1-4,CASSLNLEEKLFF,TGCGCCAGCAGCTTGAATCTCGAGGAAAAACTGTTTTTT
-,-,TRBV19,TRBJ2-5,CASSIVGEGTQYF,TGTGCCAGTAGTATAGTTGGAGAGGGGACCCAGTACTTC
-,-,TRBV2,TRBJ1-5,CASRADRDQPQHF,TGTGCCAGCAGAGCAGACAGAGATCAGCCCCAGCATTTT
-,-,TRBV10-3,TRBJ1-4,CAISESRRLTNEKLFF,TGTGCCATCAGTGAATCCAGGCGTTTGACTAATGAAAAACTGTTTTTT
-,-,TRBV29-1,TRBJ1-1,CSVDEDTEAFF,TGCAGCGTTGATGAGGACACTGAAGCTTTCTTT
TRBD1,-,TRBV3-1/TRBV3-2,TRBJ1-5,CASSQGTGGLSNQPQHF,TGTGCCAGCAGCCAAGGGACAGGGGGCCTGAGCAATCAGCCCCAGCATTTT
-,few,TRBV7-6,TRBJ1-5,CASSLDNYSTNQPQHF,TGTGCCAGCAGCTTAGATAACTACTCGACGAATCAGCCCCAGCATTTT
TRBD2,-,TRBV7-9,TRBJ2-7,CASREREYYEQYF,TGTGCCAGCAGGGAGCGGGAATACTACGAGCAGTACTTC
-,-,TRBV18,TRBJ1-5,CASSTTRRWGVNSNQPQHF,TGTGCCAGCTCAACAACACGGAGGTGGGGGGTAAATAGCAATCAGCCCCAGCATTTT
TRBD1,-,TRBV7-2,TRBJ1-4,CASSLQGAVGEKLFF,TGTGCCAGCAGCTTACAGGGGGCAGTAGGGGAAAAACTGTTTTTT
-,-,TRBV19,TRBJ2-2,CASRLQMNTGELFF,TGTGCCAGTAGACTGCAAATGAACACCGGGGAGCTGTTTTTT
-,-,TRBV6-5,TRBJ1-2,CASSYSQTRRGYTF,TGTGCCAGCAGTTACTCGCAGACCCGGCGGGGCTACACCTTC
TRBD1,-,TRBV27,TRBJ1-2,CASSLSGQRGYGYTF,TGTGCCAGCAGTTTATCGGGACAGCGTGGCTATGGCTACACCTTC
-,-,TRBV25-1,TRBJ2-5,CASSIPGTLQETQYF,TGTGCCAGCAGTATTCCCGGGACACTACAAGAGACCCAGTACTTC
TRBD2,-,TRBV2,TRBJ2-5,CASSEATRGGQTRSQETQYF,TGTGCCAGCAGTGAAGCCACCCGGGGGGGGCAGACTAGGTCCCAAGAGACCCAGTACTTC
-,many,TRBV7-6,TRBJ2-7,CASSEGDYEQYF,TGTGCCAGCAGCGAGGGCGACTACGAGCAGTACTTC
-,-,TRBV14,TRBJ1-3,CASSQKQAASGNTIYF,TGTGCCAGCAGCCAAAAACAGGCGGCCTCTGGAAACACCATATATTTT
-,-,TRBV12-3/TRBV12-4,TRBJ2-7,CASSRASYEQYF,TGTGCCAGCAGTAGAGCCTCCTACGAGCAGTACTTC
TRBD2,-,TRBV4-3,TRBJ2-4,CASSQDWNGGAKNIQYF,TGCGCCAGCAGCCAAGATTGGAACGGGGGGGCCAAAAACATTCAGTACTTC
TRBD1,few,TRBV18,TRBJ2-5,CASSPQGVETQYF,TGTGCCAGCTCACCGCAGGGGGTGGAGACCCAGTACTTC
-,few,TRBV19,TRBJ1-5,CASSIRGYNQPQHF,TGTGCCAGTAGTATAAGAGGGTACAATCAGCCCCAGCATTTT
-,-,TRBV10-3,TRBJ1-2,CAISDLMGGGLTF,TGTGCCATCAGTGATCTAATGGGCGGAGGACTCACCTTC
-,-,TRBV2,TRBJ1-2,CASDLMGGYTF,TGTGCCAGCGACCTCATGGGCGGCTACACCTTC
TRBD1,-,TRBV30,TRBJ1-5,CAWGTGANNQPQHF,TGTGCCTGGGGGACAGGGGCCAACAATCAGCCCCAGCATTTT
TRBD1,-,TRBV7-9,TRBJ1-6,CASSLFRDRGGSPLHF,TGTGCCAGCAGCCTATTTCGGGACAGGGGGGGGTCACCCCTCCACTTT
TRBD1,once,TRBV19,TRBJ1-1,CASKSRGLTEAFF,TGTGCCAGTAAGAGCAGGGGGCTCACTGAAGCTTTCTTT
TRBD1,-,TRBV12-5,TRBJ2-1,CASGLEDRANEQFF,TGTGCTAGTGGTTTGGAGGACAGGGCCAATGAGCAGTTCTTC
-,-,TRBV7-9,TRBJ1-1,CASREAFGNTEAFF,TGTGCCAGCCGGGAGGCATTCGGGAACACTGAAGCTTTCTTT
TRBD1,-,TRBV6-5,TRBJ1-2,CASSRTGVNYGYTF,TGTGCCAGCAGTCGGACAGGGGTAAACTATGGCTACACCTTC
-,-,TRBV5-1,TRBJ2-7,CASSLKSSYEQYF,TGCGCCAGCAGCTTGAAGAGCTCCTACGAGCAGTACTTC
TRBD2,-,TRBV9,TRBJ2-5,CASSVAGGQETQYF,TGTGCCAGCAGCGTAGCGGGGGGGCAAGAGACCCAGTACTTC
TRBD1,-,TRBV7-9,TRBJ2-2,CASSSTGGVGGELFF,TGTGCCAGCAGCTCGACAGGGGGCGTGGGCGGGGAGCTGTTTTTT
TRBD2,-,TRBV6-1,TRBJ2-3,CASSDRLAVTDTQYF,TGTGCCAGCAGTGATAGACTAGCGGTCACAGATACGCAGTATTTT
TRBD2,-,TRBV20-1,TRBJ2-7,CSASLAGVAGVEQYF,TGCAGTGCTAGTTTAGCGGGAGTGGCTGGGGTCGAGCAGTACTTC
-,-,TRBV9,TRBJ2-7,CASSVGGSSYEQYF,TGTGCCAGCAGCGTAGGGGGCAGCTCCTACGAGCAGTACTTC
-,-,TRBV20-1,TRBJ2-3,CSASGLLVLSTDTQYF,TGCAGTGCTAGTGGGCTACTAGTTCTAAGCACAGATACGCAGTATTTT
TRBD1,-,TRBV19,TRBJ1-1,CASSIIWGQGNTEAFF,TGTGCCAGTAGTATTATATGGGGACAGGGGAACACTGAAGCTTTCTTT
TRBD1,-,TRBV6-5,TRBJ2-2,CASRRDRGTGELFF,TGTGCCAGCAGACGGGACAGGGGTACCGGGGAGCTGTTTTTT
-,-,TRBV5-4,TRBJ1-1,CASSLDYGLSEAFF,TGTGCCAGCAGCTTGGATTACGGACTATCTGAAGCTTTCTTT
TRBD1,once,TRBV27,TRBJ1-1,CASSSSLTGGSEAFF,TGTGCCAGCAGTTCAAGTCTAACAGGGGGCTCTGAAGCTTTCTTT
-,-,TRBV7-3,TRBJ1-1,CASSLMKGANTEAFF,TGTGCCAGCAGCTTAATGAAGGGAGCTAACACTGAAGCTTTCTTT
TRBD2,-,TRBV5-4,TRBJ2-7,CASSLWGISGKIYEQYF,TGTGCCAGCAGCTTGTGGGGCATAAGCGGGAAGATCTACGAGCAGTACTTC
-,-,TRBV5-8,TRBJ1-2,CASSLDGYGYTF,TGTGCCAGCAGCTTGGACGGCTATGGCTACACCTTC
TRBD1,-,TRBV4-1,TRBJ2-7,CASSQSTATGALEQYF,TGCGCCAGCAGCCAGTCGACCGCAACAGGGGCCCTCGAGCAGTACTTC
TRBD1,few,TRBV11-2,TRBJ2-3,CASSRHRGVSTDTQYF,TGTGCCAGCAGCAGGCACAGGGGGGTTAGCACAGATACGCAGTATTTT
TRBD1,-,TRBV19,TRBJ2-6,CASSIGGTGSSGANVLTF,TGTGCCAGTAGTATTGGGGGGACAGGTAGCTCTGGGGCCAACGTCCTGACTTTC
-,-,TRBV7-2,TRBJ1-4,CASSLGGGTNEKLFF,TGTGCCAGCAGCTTAGGCGGGGGAACTAATGAAAAACTGTTTTTT
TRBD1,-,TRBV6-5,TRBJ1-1,CASTRGVNTEAFF,TGTGCCAGCACCAGGGGGGTGAACACTGAAGCTTTCTTT
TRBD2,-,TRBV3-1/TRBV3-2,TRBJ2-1,CASSQEYSGRVQSGNEQFF,TGTGCCAGCAGCCAAGAATACAGCGGGAGGGTCCAGTCAGGCAATGAGCAGTTCTTC
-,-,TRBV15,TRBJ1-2,CATSSGSGFLYGYTF,TGTGCCACCAGCAGTGGCAGCGGGTTCCTCTATGGCTACACCTTC
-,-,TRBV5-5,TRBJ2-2,CASSPSSSGELFF,TGTGCCAGCAGCCCCAGTTCAAGCGGGGAGCTGTTTTTT
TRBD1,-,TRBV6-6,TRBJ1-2,CASSPGTGGSYTF,TGTGCCAGCAGCCCCGGGACAGGGGGCAGCTACACCTTC
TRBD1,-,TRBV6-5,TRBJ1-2,CASRQGIALGGYTF,TGTGCCAGCCGACAGGGGATCGCTTTGGGGGGCTACACCTTC
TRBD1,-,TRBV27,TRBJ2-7,CASTPGQGYEQYF,TGTGCCAGCACCCCAGGACAGGGCTACGAGCAGTACTTC
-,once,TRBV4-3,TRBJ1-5,CASSQDINQPQHF,TGCGCCAGCAGCCAAGATATCAATCAGCCCCAGCATTTT